This TCR beta chain is from a study of shared clonotypes between healthy human individuals. Study-level information: For every donor, three CD4 naive, three CD4 memory, two CD8 naive and one CD8 memory plates were used.

How the authors handled the data: For the immunoSEQ data, sequences were junction-only without quality scores, so filtering differed. Profiled with immunoSEQ multiplex PCR; TCRdb holds only in-frame clones, not every one. V and J calls and clone size follow that table, whereas D and trimming were derived from the DNA. Of hundreds of thousands of clones listed, about two thirds are singletons. The germline V gene encodes CDR1 SEHNR and CDR2 FQNEAQ (reference sequence). The V end was cut by 5 bases, the J end by 1 base, with 9 bases between. This CDR3 has 15 residues. General study results and limits: Shared clonotypes across all four donors exceeded non-shared ones in generation probability. It was only blood that was sampled, and tissue repertoires likely differ.

Of note for this clone: Its target is not known.

This receptor was obtained from a woman under 40 in good health. Material for sequencing was memory CD4+ T cells sorted from blood. Subset denoted: CD45RA-negative fraction. The chain carries TRBV7-9 and TRBJ2-6; D remains unclear. CDR3 bases: TGTGCCAGCAGCCCGCAGGCTTCTGGGGCCAACGTCCTGACTTTC. Encoded protein: CASSPQASGANVLTF. The variable domain in full, with the rest retrieved from reference TRBV7-9 and TRBJ2-6, is DTGVSQNPRHKITKRGQNVTFRCDPISEHNRLYWYRQTLGQGPEFLTYFQNEAQLEKSRLLSDRFSAERPKGSFSTLEIQRTEQGDSAMYLCASSPQASGANVLTFGAGSRLTVL.